The 5 T cell receptor beta chains below were found in one sample sequenced in a study of a mutant IDH1 vaccine in newly diagnosed glioma. These receptors are not linked to any known antigen. Noted time point: week 47, end of study. Each dose delivered 300 ug of mutant IDH1 20-mer peptide subcutaneously with imiquimod. Method: immunoSEQ multiplex PCR; TCRdb's copy keeps in-frame clones and lacks some. Of tens of thousands of clones in the sample, 82% were seen once. The sequences come from PBMCs, collected from a glioma patient whose treatment included an IDH1 peptide vaccine. Receptors were obtained from a man younger than 35 with glioma. Some clones in this sample may be carry-over from other donors' samples.

The rearrangement uses TRBV2 and TRBJ2-5; TRBD2 aligns across 15 bases. V lost 3 bases to trimming and J lost 2 bases; unmatched junction nucleotides: 1. This CDR3 has 16 amino acids. The V gene's germline CDR1 is SNHLY and CDR2 FYNNEI. CDR3 loop: CASSDGLAGGQETQYF. The CDR3 coding sequence is TGTGCCAGCAGTGATGGACTAGCGGGAGGGCAAGAGACCCAGTACTTC. Looking up the rest from reference TRBV2 and TRBJ2-5 gives the full variable domain: EPEVTQTPSHQVTQMGQEVILRCVPISNHLYFYWYRQILGQKVEFLVSFYNNEISEKSEIFDDQFSVERPDGSNFTLKIRSTKLEDSAMYFCASSDGLAGGQETQYFGPGTRLLVL.

This clone was counted a few times. This chain links TRBV7-9 with TRBJ2-2; D not resolved. CDR1 SEHNR and CDR2 FQNEAQ come from the germline V gene (reference sequence). Trimming took off 6 bases at V and 7 bases at J, with 6 bases between the two ends. The CDR3 is 11 amino acids. This chain's CDR3 is CASSPFGELFF. The CDR3 DNA is TGTGCCAGCAGTCCGTTCGGGGAGCTGTTTTTT. Using reference TRBV7-9 and TRBJ2-2 for the parts outside the CDR3, the full variable domain is DTGVSQNPRHKITKRGQNVTFRCDPISEHNRLYWYRQTLGQGPEFLTYFQNEAQLEKSRLLSDRFSAERPKGSFSTLEIQRTEQGDSAMYLCASSPFGELFFGEGSRLTVL.

The chain is built from TRBV18 and TRBJ2-7; possible D gene TRBD1, 6 bases. The V gene's germline CDR1 is KGHSH and CDR2 LQKENI. The V end was cut by 6 bases, the J end by 5 bases, with 23 bases between. This CDR3 region has 16 residues. The CDR3 loop is CASSQSQVGATDEQYF. The CDR3 nucleotides read TGTGCCAGCTCTCAATCCCAGGTGGGGGCGACGGACGAGCAGTACTTC.

The gene calls are TRBV7-2 and TRBJ2-1; D possibly uses TRBD1 or TRBD2 (5 bases each). CDR1 is SGHTA and CDR2 is FQGNSA in the germline V gene. V was clipped by 2 bases and J by 4 bases, with 9 bases between them. The CDR3 consists of 14 residues. Written as DNA, the CDR3 is TGTGCCAGCAGCTTAAGGGGCGGGTACAATGAGCAGTTCTTC. The encoded protein is CASSLRGGYNEQFF.

The J gene is TRBJ1-5, the V gene TRBV19; 9 bases agree with TRBD1. This CDR3 is 13 amino acids long. CDR1 and CDR2 (germline): LNHDA, SQIVND (reference sequence). Unmatched junction bases numbered 6, after V lost 9 bases and J lost 6 bases. The CDR3 nucleotides are TGTGCCAGCCGGGACAGGGAAACTCAGCCCCAGCATTTT. Protein: CASRDRETQPQHF. The variable domain in full, completed from reference TRBV19 and TRBJ1-5, reads DGGITQSPKYLFRKEGQNVTLSCEQNLNHDAMYWYRQDPGQGLRLIYYSQIVNDFQKGDIAEGYSVSREKKESFPLTVTSAQKNPTAFYLCASRDRETQPQHFGDGTRLSIL.